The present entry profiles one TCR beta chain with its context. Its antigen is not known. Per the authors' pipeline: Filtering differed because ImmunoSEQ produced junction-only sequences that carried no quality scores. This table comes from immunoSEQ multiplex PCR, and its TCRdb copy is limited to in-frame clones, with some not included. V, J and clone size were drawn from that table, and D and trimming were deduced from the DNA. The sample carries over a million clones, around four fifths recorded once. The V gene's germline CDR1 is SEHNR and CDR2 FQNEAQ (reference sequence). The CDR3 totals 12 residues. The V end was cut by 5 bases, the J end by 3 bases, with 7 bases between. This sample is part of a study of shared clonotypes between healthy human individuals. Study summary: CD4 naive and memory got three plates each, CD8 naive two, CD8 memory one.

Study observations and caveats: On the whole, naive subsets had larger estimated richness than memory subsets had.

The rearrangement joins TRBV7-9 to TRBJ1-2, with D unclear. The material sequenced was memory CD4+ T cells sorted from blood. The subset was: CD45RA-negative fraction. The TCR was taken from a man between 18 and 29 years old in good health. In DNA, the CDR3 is TGTGCCAGCAGCGCCGTCTACTATGGCTACACCTTC. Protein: CASSAVYYGYTF.